This TCR beta chain was identified during a study of T cells in Graves' hyperthyroidism and ophthalmopathy. Study outcomes and limitations: Peripheral blood also featured most of the thyroid clonotypes expanded above 0.001.

TCR beta CDR3 regions were amplified from RNA transcripts. In the first-round RT-PCR of the TCR CDR3, the HTBI primer set was used. TCRdb fed the multiplex PCR reads into MiXCR, producing one record per CDR3 protein. The table lists approximately 300,000 distinct CDR3 sequences, around a fifth of them singletons. Worth noting for this clonotype: Its antigen is not identified.

The V and J ends lost 0 bases and 5 bases, in that order; junction bases with no gene match: 7. Per germline, CDR1 MGHRA and CDR2 YSYEKL. The CDR3 sequence is 16 residues long. The origin of this receptor is a man aged 50 or older with Graves' ophthalmopathy. V and J are TRBV4-1 and TRBJ2-5; TRBD1 matches at 9 bases. Sequencing input: blood. Here the CDR3 DNA reads TGCGCCAGCAGCCAAGATGGGACAGGGTTTTGGGAGACCCAGTACTTC. Translated, it gives CASSQDGTGFWETQYF.